This TCR beta chain was found in a study of shared clonotypes between healthy human individuals. Study conclusions and caveats: Richness estimates generally favored naive over memory subsets. The genetic and exposure-history diversity represented was limited by few donors.

Comment on this clone: Its antigen is as yet unknown.

The CDR3 spans 19 residues. Germline CDR1 MDHEN, CDR2 SYDVKM. Trimming cost V 5 bases and J 3 bases; bases outside gene matches: 10. The assay was immunoSEQ multiplex PCR, and TCRdb's table has in-frame clones only and misses some. Of approximately 530,000 clones in the sample, 90% to 96% are singletons; the top ten hold about 0.059%. The sample consisted of naive CD4+ T cells sorted from blood. Subset described: CD45RA+ positively selected. The TCR originated in a woman younger than 45 in good health. The chain is built from TRBV28 and TRBJ2-1; 16 positions match TRBD2. The CDR3 sequence: CASSRGLAGGPGLYNEQFF. The CDR3 DNA reads as TGTGCCAGCAGTCGGGGACTAGCGGGAGGGCCGGGCCTCTACAATGAGCAGTTCTTC.